This TCR beta chain derives from a study of blood T cell repertoires in COVID-19. Germline lookup yields CDR1 SNHLY and CDR2 FYNNEI. The CDR3 is 13 amino acids. The V segment lost 11 bases and the J segment 5 bases; nucleotides outside the gene matches: 9. Produced via immunoSEQ multiplex PCR; TCRdb's table is partial and in-frame only. This table holds some 400,000 clones, approximately 90% found once. The sequenced material came from PBMCs or T cells enriched from blood (not recorded which). This clonotype was obtained from a woman in her thirties or forties who had been exposed to COVID-19. J is TRBJ2-7 and V is TRBV2; 10 bases agree with TRBD1. CDR3 amino acids: CAGKRDRGNEQYF. The DNA for the CDR3 is TGTGCCGGGAAGAGGGACAGGGGTAACGAGCAGTACTTC. Complete variable domain (other parts from reference TRBV2 and TRBJ2-7): EPEVTQTPSHQVTQMGQEVILRCVPISNHLYFYWYRQILGQKVEFLVSFYNNEISEKSEIFDDQFSVERPDGSNFTLKIRSTKLEDSAMYFCAGKRDRGNEQYFGPGTRLTVT.